This entry features one TCR beta chain sequence. The primer mix had 60 Vbeta and 13 Jbeta primers. This table comes from immunoSEQ multiplex PCR, and its TCRdb copy is limited to in-frame clones, with some not included. Among about 85,000 clones listed, nearly 80% were seen once. These data come from a study of cytomegalovirus exposure and HLA in healthy donors. CDR3 length: 15 amino acids. Sequenced: PBMCs. The chain combines TRBV21-1 with TRBJ2-7; TRBD2 was called by the table and not checked on the DNA. TRBV21-1 is tagged as a pseudogene. The sequence was collected from a woman between 50 and 59 years old in good health and CMV-seropositive. The CDR3 here is CASSKSEGGGYEQYF. CDR3 nucleotides: TGTGCCAGCAGCAAATCGGAGGGGGGGGGCTACGAGCAGTACTTC.